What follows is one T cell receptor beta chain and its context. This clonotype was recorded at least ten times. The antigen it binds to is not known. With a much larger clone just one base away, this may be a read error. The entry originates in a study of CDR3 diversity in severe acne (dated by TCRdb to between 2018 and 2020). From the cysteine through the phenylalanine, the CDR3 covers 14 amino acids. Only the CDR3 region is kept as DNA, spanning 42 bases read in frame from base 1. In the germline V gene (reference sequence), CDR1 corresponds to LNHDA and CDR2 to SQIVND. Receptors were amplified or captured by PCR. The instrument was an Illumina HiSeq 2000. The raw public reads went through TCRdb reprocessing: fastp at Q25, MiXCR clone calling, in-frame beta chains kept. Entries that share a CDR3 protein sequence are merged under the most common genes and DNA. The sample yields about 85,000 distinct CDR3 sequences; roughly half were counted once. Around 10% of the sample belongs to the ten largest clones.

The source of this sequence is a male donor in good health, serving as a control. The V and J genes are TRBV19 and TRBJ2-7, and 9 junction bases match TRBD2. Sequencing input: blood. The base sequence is TGTGCCAGTAGTAGTACTAGCGGGCGGTACGAGCGGTACTTC. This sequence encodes CASSSTSGRYERYF.